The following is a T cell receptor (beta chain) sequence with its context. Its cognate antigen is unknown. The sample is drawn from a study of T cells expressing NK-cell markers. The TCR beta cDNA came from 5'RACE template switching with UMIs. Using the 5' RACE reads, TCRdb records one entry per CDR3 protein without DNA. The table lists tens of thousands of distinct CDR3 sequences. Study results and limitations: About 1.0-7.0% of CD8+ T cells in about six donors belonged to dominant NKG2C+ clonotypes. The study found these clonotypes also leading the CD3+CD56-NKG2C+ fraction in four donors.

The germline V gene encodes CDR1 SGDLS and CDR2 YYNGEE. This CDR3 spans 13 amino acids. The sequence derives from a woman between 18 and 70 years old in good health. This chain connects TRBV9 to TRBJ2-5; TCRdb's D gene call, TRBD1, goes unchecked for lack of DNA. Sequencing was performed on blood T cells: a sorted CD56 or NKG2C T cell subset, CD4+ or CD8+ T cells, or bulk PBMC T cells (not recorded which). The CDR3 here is CASSVQGYETQYF.